The 9 T cell receptor beta chains reported below all come from one sample, sequenced in a study of pediatric ulcerative colitis. Some clones are missing from TCRdb's copy, which holds only in-frame ones; the method was immunoSEQ multiplex PCR. The sample carries 30,000 to 40,000 clones, around 80% recorded once. Sequenced: blood. The source of these receptors is a boy aged 5 to 17 with severe ulcerative colitis.

The rearrangement joins TRBV4-3 to TRBJ2-3; possibly TRBD2 for D (5 bases). The CDR3 length is 16 residues. Trimming shortened V by 1 base and J by 0 bases, and 11 bases separated the two germline ends. Germline assignment: CDR1 LGHNA and CDR2 YSLEER. CDR3 DNA sequence: TGCGCCAGCAGCCAAGGCTGGGAGAGTAGCACAGATACGCAGTATTTT. Amino acids: CASSQGWESSTDTQYF.

This clone was counted a single time. The V call is TRBV6-1, the J call TRBJ2-7, with 9 bases aligning to TRBD1. The CDR3 covers 14 residues. Germline V gene data show CDR1 as MNHNS and CDR2 as SASEGT. The V gene end was trimmed by 4 bases and the J gene end by 4 bases; junction bases not matched to a gene: 5. CDR3 amino acids: CASSGQGGGYEQYF. The CDR3 nucleotides are TGTGCCAGCAGTGGACAGGGGGGAGGTTACGAGCAGTACTTC.

This clone was picked up a small number of times. The chain is built from TRBV7-3 and TRBJ1-2; D uncertain. CDR1 and CDR2 (germline): SGHTA, FQGTGA. Between the trimmed V and J ends, which lost 1 base and 4 bases, there was a span of 13 bases. CDR3 size: 15 residues. CDR3 region: CASSLRLQRSYGYTF. CDR3 DNA: TGTGCCAGCAGCTTAAGGTTACAGCGTTCCTATGGCTACACCTTC. Looking up the rest from reference TRBV7-3 and TRBJ1-2 gives the full variable domain: GAGVSQTPSNKVTEKGKYVELRCDPISGHTALYWYRQSLGQGPEFLIYFQGTGAADDSGLPNDRFFAVRPEGSVSTLKIQRTERGDSAVYLCASSLRLQRSYGYTFGSGTRLTVV.

This clone was counted between two and nine times. This chain connects TRBV11-2 to TRBJ2-5; D is undetermined. The CDR3 runs to 11 residues. The V gene's germline CDR1 is SGHAT and CDR2 FQNNGV. The V end was cut by 4 bases, the J end by 5 bases, with 5 bases between. CDR3 in DNA: TGTGCCAGCAGCTCCTCCGAGACCCAGTACTTC. It specifies CASSSSETQYF.

In this sample, this clone turned up a few times. The V and J genes are TRBV4-1 and TRBJ1-5, with 8 bases fitting TRBD1. With 1 base clipped from V and 0 bases from J, the junction kept 8 bases outside the gene matches. This CDR3 has 18 residues. The germline V gene encodes CDR1 MGHRA and CDR2 YSYEKL. This chain's CDR3 is CASSQGARGPISNQPQHF. CDR3 DNA sequence: TGCGCCAGCAGCCAAGGTGCCAGGGGGCCCATTAGCAATCAGCCCCAGCATTTT.

This clone was seen a handful of times. The chain recombines TRBV9 with TRBJ1-6; 7 positions agree with TRBD1. Per the germline V gene, CDR1 is SGDLS and CDR2 is YYNGEE. V lost 0 bases to trimming and J lost 9 bases; unmatched junction nucleotides: 6. The CDR3 consists of 15 residues. CDR3 in DNA: TGTGCCAGCAGCGTAGGTGTAGGGGGCTTTTCACCCCTCCACTTT. Protein sequence: CASSVGVGGFSPLHF.

V usage is TRBV6-5 and J usage is TRBJ2-3; 7 bases map to TRBD1. Germline CDR1 is MNHEY and CDR2 is SVGAGI. The CDR3 covers 12 residues. V trimming: 4 bases; J trimming: 6 bases; junction bases outside the gene matches: 1. CDR3 loop: CASSSTGDTQYF. The CDR3, as DNA: TGTGCCAGCAGTTCGACAGGGGATACGCAGTATTTT.

J is TRBJ1-2 and V is TRBV4-3; D is undetermined. The CDR3 length is 14 residues. Germline-derived CDR1 and CDR2 are LGHNA and YSLEER. The V end was cut by 0 bases, the J end by 2 bases, with 7 bases between. CDR3 nucleotide sequence: TGCGCCAGCAGCCAAGATTACAGCAACTATGGCTACACCTTC. Its translation is CASSQDYSNYGYTF.

The rearrangement uses TRBV5-8 and TRBJ1-4; D is undetermined. Germline V lookup: CDR1 SGHTS, CDR2 YDEGEE. The V and J ends lost 2 bases and 7 bases respectively, with 12 bases between them. The CDR3 loop spans 14 amino acids. The CDR3 DNA sequence: TGTGCCAGCAGCTTAGTTCCCAATAGTGAAAAACTGTTTTTT. Translation: CASSLVPNSEKLFF.